The 25 T cell receptor beta chains in this list originate from one sample, sequenced in a study of T cells after yellow fever vaccination. MiXCR was run by TCRdb on the 5' RACE reads, yielding one entry per CDR3 protein. The sample includes about 400,000 distinct CDR3 sequences, 6% to 8% of them seen just once. Here the sequenced sample was PBMCs, taken 5 days after the yellow fever booster vaccination. These receptors came from a man aged 25 to 45 who received the YFV17D yellow fever vaccine.

The chain couples TRBV5-1 to TRBJ2-1, with D tentatively TRBD1 (7 bases). Germline CDR1 reads SGHRS; CDR2 reads YFSETQ. Trimming removed 5 bases from V and 7 bases from J, with 19 bases in between. The CDR3 length is 15 residues. The CDR3 bases are TGCGCCAGCAGTTCGGGCGGAGGGGGCTATAATGAGCAGTTCTTC. Translated: CASSSGGGGYNEQFF.

This rearrangement joins TRBV4-3 to TRBJ2-3, with D possibly TRBD1 on 6 matching bases. CDR1 is LGHNA, CDR2 YSLEER, per germline. This CDR3 contains 15 residues. The ends were cut back, 5 bases at V and 1 base at J, with 13 bases in the middle. CDR3 sequence: CASSKGGPGTDTQYF. In DNA form, the CDR3 reads TGCGCCAGCAGCAAAGGGGGTCCCGGCACAGATACGCAGTATTTT.

This clonotype was counted between two and nine times. The J gene is TRBJ2-3, the V gene TRBV5-1, with TRBD2 identical over 8 bases. The CDR3 has 17 amino acids. Per the germline V gene, CDR1 is SGHRS and CDR2 is YFSETQ. J gave up 4 bases and V 0 bases, and 10 bases lay outside the gene matches. CDR3 loop: CASSLGSSGPRSDTQYF. The CDR3 nucleotides are TGCGCCAGCAGCTTGGGATCTAGCGGGCCTCGGTCAGATACGCAGTATTTT.

This chain links TRBV25-1 with TRBJ2-2; 8 bases match TRBD2. The V and J ends lost 11 bases and 5 bases, in that order; junction bases with no gene match: 13. CDR3 length equals 15 residues. Germline V lookup: CDR1 MGHDK, CDR2 SYGVNS. CDR3 DNA sequence: TGTGCCGCAAGTGGAGAGCGGGAGATGACCGGGGAGCTGTTTTTT. Its protein is CAASGEREMTGELFF.

Ten or more counts support this clonotype. The rearrangement links TRBV20-1 to TRBJ2-7; the match to TRBD1 covers 10 bases. V dropped 5 bases and J dropped 2; count of bases not matched to a gene: 6. Germline CDR1 reads DFQATT; CDR2 reads SNEGSKA (reference sequence). CDR3 length equals 14 residues. DNA of the CDR3: TGCAGTGCTGAGCGACAGGGGGCTCCCTACGAGCAGTACTTC. It translates to CSAERQGAPYEQYF.

V gene TRBV23-1 combines with J gene TRBJ2-7; tentative D call: TRBD1 (6 bases). TRBV23-1 is an open reading frame, and its role is uncertain. The CDR3 is 20 amino acids. Trimming cost V 3 bases and J 2 bases, with 29 bases left between them. CDR3: CASSHDTPIRGKTITYEQYF. In nucleotides, the CDR3 is TGCGCCAGCAGTCACGATACACCTATCAGGGGAAAGACGATTACCTACGAGCAGTACTTC.

The chain carries TRBV19 and TRBJ2-6; maybe TRBD2 (5 bases). This CDR3 region has 17 residues. V dropped 4 bases and J dropped 3 bases, with 16 bases sitting between them. Germline-derived CDR1 and CDR2 are LNHDA and SQIVND (reference sequence). The CDR3 coding sequence is TGTGCCAGTAGTACCGGGATTCAGCTCGGTGGGGCCAACGTCCTGACTTTC. It translates to CASSTGIQLGGANVLTF.

This clonotype appeared a few times. The rearrangement uses TRBV5-6 and TRBJ2-1, with 11 bases that match TRBD2. Germline loops: CDR1 SGHDT, CDR2 YYEEEE. The V gene end was trimmed by 4 bases and the J gene end by 3 bases; junction bases not matched to a gene: 9. The CDR3 runs to 17 residues. DNA for the CDR3: TGTGCCAGCAGCGGGATAGCGGGAGGGTTAGTCTACAATGAGCAGTTCTTC. Protein: CASSGIAGGLVYNEQFF.

V and J are TRBV5-1 and TRBJ2-1; 7 bases match TRBD1. This CDR3 has 16 residues. J lost 0 bases, V lost 4 bases, and 7 bases had no gene match. Per the germline V gene, CDR1 is SGHRS and CDR2 is YFSETQ. CDR3 region: CASSAGQVSSYNEQFF. The CDR3 DNA reads as TGCGCCAGCAGCGCCGGACAGGTGAGCTCCTACAATGAGCAGTTCTTC.

This clonotype has ten or more counts. The rearrangement joins TRBV7-9 to TRBJ2-3; D is unresolved. This CDR3 is built from 15 residues. With 4 bases removed from V and 10 bases from J, the gap between germline ends came to 21 bases. CDR1 SEHNR and CDR2 FQNEAQ come from the germline V gene (reference sequence). The CDR3 bases are TGTGCCAGCAGCTCGACCCACAGCAATTCCGTTCCGCAGTATTTT. This sequence encodes CASSSTHSNSVPQYF.

This clonotype was counted many times. The chain carries TRBV7-2 and TRBJ2-3; maybe TRBD1 (6 bases). V was clipped by 5 bases and J by 2 bases, with 11 bases between them. There are 14 residues in the CDR3. Germline CDR1 and CDR2: SGHTA and FQGNSA. The CDR3 loop reads CASSPGQSTDTQYF. CDR3 DNA: TGTGCCAGCAGCCCAGGACAGTCCACAGATACGCAGTATTTT.

The V gene is TRBV4-2, the J gene TRBJ2-5, with 8 bases that match TRBD2. Losses at the gene ends were 5 bases for V and 5 bases for J; bases not matched to a gene: 10. This CDR3 has 15 residues. The V gene's germline CDR1 is LGHNA and CDR2 YNFKEQ. The CDR3 DNA is TGTGCCAGCAGCATGAGCCAGCGGGAGCGGGAGACCCAGTACTTC. It specifies CASSMSQRERETQYF.

The V call is TRBV7-2, the J call TRBJ2-1; D unclear. The CDR3 sequence is 12 residues long. Per germline, CDR1 SGHTA and CDR2 FQGNSA. Trimming took off 5 bases at V and 9 bases at J, with 11 bases between the two ends. CDR3 sequence reads: CASSPVLVEQFF. The DNA of the CDR3 is TGTGCCAGCAGCCCAGTGCTGGTTGAGCAGTTCTTC.

The CDR3 loop reads CASNGGRAETQYF. CDR3 in DNA: TGTGCCAGTAACGGCGGGAGAGCGGAGACCCAGTACTTC. The chain combines TRBV19 with TRBJ2-5, with 7 nucleotides matching TRBD2. Germline lookup yields CDR1 LNHDA and CDR2 SQIVND (reference sequence). Trimming removed 7 bases from V and 5 bases from J; junction bases left unmatched: 7. The CDR3 has 13 amino acids. The full variable domain, completed using reference TRBV19 and TRBJ2-5, is DGGITQSPKYLFRKEGQNVTLSCEQNLNHDAMYWYRQDPGQGLRLIYYSQIVNDFQKGDIAEGYSVSREKKESFPLTVTSAQKNPTAFYLCASNGGRAETQYFGPGTRLLVL.

The genes are TRBV3-1 and TRBJ2-1; 10 bases agree with TRBD2. Germline CDR1 LGHDT, CDR2 YNNKEL (reference sequence). The CDR3 sequence is 15 residues long. The trim removed 1 base at V and 8 bases at J, leaving 5 bases unmatched. In DNA form, the CDR3 reads TGTGCCAGCAGCCAAGCTAGCGGGAGTCGTCATGAGCAGTTCTTC. Amino acids: CASSQASGSRHEQFF.

The J gene is TRBJ2-3, the V gene TRBV5-1; 8 bases are a match to TRBD2. This CDR3 has 17 residues. V gave up 0 bases and J gave up 4 bases; unmatched junction bases: 10. CDR1 and CDR2 from the germline V gene are SGHRS and YFSETQ. CDR3 sequence: CASSLVGLAGFSDTQYF. The CDR3 nucleotides are TGCGCCAGCAGCTTGGTTGGTTTAGCGGGGTTTTCAGATACGCAGTATTTT.

The chain carries TRBV6-5 and TRBJ2-5; TRBD2 aligns across 12 bases. V lost 0 bases and J lost 4; bases outside the gene matches: 6. Germline CDR1 and CDR2: MNHEY and SVGAGI. The CDR3 is 17 residues long. CDR3 coding DNA: TGTGCCAGCAGTTACTCGACGACTAGCGGGAGTTTAGAGACCCAGTACTTC. Encoded protein: CASSYSTTSGSLETQYF.

This clonotype was recorded many times. This CDR3 is CASSSDSGRSLNEQFF. CDR3 nucleotides: TGTGCCAGCAGTAGTGATAGCGGGAGGTCGCTCAATGAGCAGTTCTTC. This chain uses TRBV6-2 or TRBV6-3 with TRBJ2-1; 10 nucleotides align to TRBD2. V lost 5 bases, J lost 6 bases, and 10 bases stayed unmatched. The germline CDR1 and CDR2 sequences are MNHEY and SVGEGT. There are 16 residues in the CDR3.

Many counts were recorded for this clonotype. The chain recombines TRBV20-1 with TRBJ2-1, with D maybe TRBD2 (6 bases). Germline values: CDR1 DFQATT, CDR2 SNEGSKA (reference sequence). The CDR3 is made up of 14 amino acids. V lost 6 bases to trimming and J lost 0 bases, with 12 bases between them. The CDR3 nucleotides are TGCAGTGCCAGACACGGGGGCTCCTACAATGAGCAGTTCTTC. It specifies CSARHGGSYNEQFF.

This clonotype was detected ten times or more. The chain employs TRBV30 and TRBJ2-7; the D gene is possibly TRBD1 (9 bases). Germline V CDR1 and CDR2: GTSNPN, SVGIG (reference sequence). This CDR3 spans 18 amino acids. With 5 bases removed from V and 0 bases from J, the gap between germline ends came to 26 bases. In DNA form, the CDR3 reads TGTGCCTGGGCCGGAGACAGGGGGTCCAGCGGGAGCTCCTACGAGCAGTACTTC. Its protein product is CAWAGDRGSSGSSYEQYF.

DNA of the CDR3: TGTGCCAGCAGCTTAGATCCAGGTGGCTATACGCAGTATTTT. Encoded protein: CASSLDPGGYTQYF. The rearrangement joins TRBV11-2 to TRBJ2-3; unclear D gene. Per the germline V gene, CDR1 is SGHAT and CDR2 is FQNNGV. The CDR3 covers 14 residues. Trimming pared 0 bases from V and 7 bases from J, leaving 11 bases between.

In this sample, this clonotype turned up a few times. The genes are TRBV20-1 and TRBJ2-2; D is ambiguous. Germline CDR1 and CDR2: DFQATT and SNEGSKA (reference sequence). The CDR3 runs 17 residues. The V and J ends lost 3 bases and 7 bases respectively, with 24 bases between them. The CDR3 spells CSASPRGPLMLGGELFF. As DNA, the CDR3 is TGCAGTGCTAGCCCTAGAGGCCCTCTTATGTTGGGCGGGGAGCTGTTTTTT.

V usage is TRBV28 and J usage is TRBJ2-2, with 11 bases identical to TRBD2. This CDR3 spans 15 amino acids. J gave up 8 bases and V 4 bases, and 6 bases lay outside the gene matches. The germline CDR1 and CDR2 sequences are MDHEN and SYDVKM. The CDR3 DNA sequence: TGTGCCAGCAGTTCGGCTAGCGGGAGGCTTGGGGAGCTGTTTTTT. Translation: CASSSASGRLGELFF. The variable domain in full, completed from reference TRBV28 and TRBJ2-2, reads DVKVTQSSRYLVKRTGEKVFLECVQDMDHENMFWYRQDPGLGLRLIYFSYDVKMKEKGDIPEGYSVSREKKERFSLILESASTNQTSMYLCASSSASGRLGELFFGEGSRLTVL.

This clonotype was found a few times. The chain combines TRBV5-4 with TRBJ2-3; 8 positions agree with TRBD2. V lost 4 bases, J lost 2 bases, and 9 bases stayed unmatched. The CDR3 spans 16 residues. CDR1 SGHNT and CDR2 YYREEE come from the germline V gene (reference sequence). CDR3 nucleotide sequence: TGTGCCAGCAGCCCGGGGGGGGAGCGGATCACAGATACGCAGTATTTT. Encoded protein: CASSPGGERITDTQYF.

The chain uses TRBV7-2 and TRBJ1-1; 9 bases line up with TRBD1. CDR1 is SGHTA and CDR2 is FQGNSA in the germline V gene. V lost 5 bases and J lost 3; bases outside the gene matches: 13. This CDR3 spans 17 amino acids. The CDR3 loop reads CASSSLGQGVMHTEAFF. The DNA for the CDR3 is TGTGCCAGCAGCAGCTTGGGACAGGGTGTGATGCACACTGAAGCTTTCTTT.